Each of the 28 T cell receptor beta chains below was sequenced from the same sample in a study of cytomegalovirus exposure and HLA in healthy donors (dated by TCRdb to between 2016 and 2019). Libraries were made using the immunoSEQ multiplex PCR assay. A mixture of 60 forward primers for TCR Vbeta segments and 13 reverse primers for TCR Jbeta segments was used in the multiplex PCR. The table was pulled from immuneACCESS by TCRdb, which kept in-frame rearrangements only. Such tables lose some clones; where checked, under half of the loss comes from unresolved V genes, and the rest has no known cause. This sample holds fewer than 200,000 clones; around 74% were observed only once. The ten most abundant clones make up approximately 2.3% of the sample. The source material was PBMCs. The receptors stem from a female donor in good health and CMV-seronegative.

This clone was counted once. This chain joins TRBV28 and TRBJ2-7, with 10 bases aligning to TRBD1. Germline-derived CDR1 and CDR2 are MDHEN and SYDVKM. The CDR3 length is 13 residues. Trimming cost V 5 bases and J 6 bases; bases outside gene matches: 4. The CDR3 is CASSPDRGAEQYF. The DNA of the CDR3 is TGTGCCAGCAGTCCGGACAGGGGGGCCGAGCAGTACTTC. Full variable domain (rest looked up from reference TRBV28 and TRBJ2-7): DVKVTQSSRYLVKRTGEKVFLECVQDMDHENMFWYRQDPGLGLRLIYFSYDVKMKEKGDIPEGYSVSREKKERFSLILESASTNQTSMYLCASSPDRGAEQYFGPGTRLTVT.

This chain uses TRBV5-1 with TRBJ2-5; D may be TRBD1 (6 bases). The end of the DNA aligns better with TRBJ2-7, so the J call may be wrong. CDR3 length: 18 residues. Looked up from germline, CDR1 is SGHRS and CDR2 is YFSETQ. Written as DNA, the CDR3 is TGCGCCAGCCGCGCAACAGGAACGACATTGGGGGCAGGCTACGAGCAGTACTTC. Translation gives CASRATGTTLGAGYEQYF.

The J gene is TRBJ1-3, the V gene TRBV28; D may be TRBD1 (6 bases). The CDR3 is 16 residues long. Germline CDR1 MDHEN, CDR2 SYDVKM. The V end lost 4 bases, the J end lost 2 bases, and 15 bases lay between the germline ends. The CDR3 DNA reads as TGTGCCAGCAGTTGGGGGGGGCCCCATCCTGGAAACACCATATATTTT. Translation: CASSWGGPHPGNTIYF.

As regards this clone: The sample carries other DNA sequences with the same CDR3. The rearrangement uses TRBV20-1 and TRBJ1-2; 9 positions match TRBD1. There are 11 residues in the CDR3. The V segment lost 6 bases and the J segment 6 bases; nucleotides outside the gene matches: 2. Germline CDR1 DFQATT, CDR2 SNEGSKA (reference sequence). The CDR3 nucleotides read TGCAGTGCCCGGACAGGGGATGGCTACACCTTC. It is translated as CSARTGDGYTF.

The chain has TRBV7-9 and TRBJ1-2, with D possibly being TRBD1 (5 bases). The CDR3 is made up of 14 amino acids. V shed 5 bases and J shed 3 bases, with 13 bases lying between them. The germline gives CDR1 SEHNR, CDR2 FQNEAQ (reference sequence). The CDR3 nucleotides are TGTGCCAGCAGCCCGTCCCCGGGGGACTATGGCTACACCTTC. This encodes CASSPSPGDYGYTF. Drawing the rest from reference TRBV7-9 and TRBJ1-2, the complete variable domain is DTGVSQNPRHKITKRGQNVTFRCDPISEHNRLYWYRQTLGQGPEFLTYFQNEAQLEKSRLLSDRFSAERPKGSFSTLEIQRTEQGDSAMYLCASSPSPGDYGYTFGSGTRLTVV.

The V gene is TRBV27, the J gene TRBJ2-7, with D possibly TRBD1 on 6 matching bases. CDR1 and CDR2 from the germline V gene are MNHEY and SMNVEV (reference sequence). V gave up 10 bases and J gave up 2 bases, with 18 bases separating them. The CDR3 sequence is 14 residues long. The CDR3 DNA is TGTGCCACCATGAGGGACACAATTACCTACGAGCAGTACTTC. It specifies CATMRDTITYEQYF.

In its sample, this clone was seen many times. The chain has TRBV19 and TRBJ2-6; 7 nucleotides agree with TRBD2. V was clipped by 0 bases and J by 4 bases; unmatched bases: 3. In germline, CDR1 is LNHDA, CDR2 SQIVND (reference sequence). The CDR3 extends over 16 amino acids. The CDR3 loop is CASSIEGGTGANVLTF. CDR3 DNA sequence: TGTGCCAGTAGTATAGAGGGGGGGACCGGGGCCAACGTCCTGACTTTC.

V usage is TRBV4-2 and J usage is TRBJ2-7; D is undetermined. V dropped 0 bases and J dropped 4 bases, with 10 bases sitting between them. CDR3 length: 14 amino acids. In germline, CDR1 is LGHNA, CDR2 YNFKEQ. The DNA of the CDR3 is TGTGCCAGCAGCCAAGAGGCGCAGGATTACGAGCAGTACTTC. Amino acid sequence: CASSQEAQDYEQYF.

This chain links TRBV13 with TRBJ2-2, with a possible D match to TRBD1 (5 bases). The germline gives CDR1 PRHDT, CDR2 FYEKMQ (reference sequence). The V gene lost 0 bases and the J gene lost 8 bases, with 7 bases spanning the gap. The CDR3 is 13 residues long. The CDR3 sequence is CASSLGDRGELFF. The DNA of the CDR3 is TGTGCCAGCAGCTTAGGAGACAGAGGGGAGCTGTTTTTT.

The chain has TRBV9 and TRBJ1-2, with 9 positions matching TRBD1. CDR1 is SGDLS and CDR2 is YYNGEE in the germline V gene. CDR3 size: 13 residues. Trimming cost V 3 bases and J 8 bases; bases outside gene matches: 5. The CDR3 loop is CASSAQGARGYTF. The CDR3 coding sequence is TGTGCCAGCAGCGCACAGGGGGCGCGCGGCTACACCTTC.

Only a few counts were recorded for this clone. This sequence joins TRBV6-4 and TRBJ2-3; TRBD1 matches at 9 bases. Germline assignment: CDR1 MRHNA and CDR2 SNTAGT. The CDR3 sequence is 16 residues long. Trimming removed 0 bases from V and 5 bases from J; junction bases left unmatched: 6. Here the CDR3 DNA reads TGTGCCAGCAGTGACTCGCTGGACAGGGGAGTAGATACGCAGTATTTT. It encodes CASSDSLDRGVDTQYF.

V and J are TRBV2 and TRBJ1-2, with a weak D call TRBD1 (6 bases). The V and J ends lost 4 bases and 4 bases respectively, with 16 bases between them. This CDR3 spans 15 amino acids. CDR1 SNHLY and CDR2 FYNNEI come from the germline V gene. Written as DNA, the CDR3 is TGTGCCAGCAGTGTGATCCCAGGGGCGGGCTATGGCTACACCTTC. Amino acids: CASSVIPGAGYGYTF.

This clone was detected only a few times. V usage is TRBV11-2 and J usage is TRBJ2-2; 12 nucleotides match TRBD2. Germline-derived CDR1 and CDR2 are SGHAT and FQNNGV. The CDR3 consists of 17 residues. V was clipped by 2 bases and J by 4 bases; unmatched bases: 5. The CDR3, as DNA: TGTGCCAGCAGCTTAACGACTAGCGGGAGTTTCACCGGGGAGCTGTTTTTT. Translated: CASSLTTSGSFTGELFF.

The chain uses TRBV7-9 and TRBJ1-3; possibly TRBD1 for D (5 bases). CDR3 size: 19 residues. CDR1 is SEHNR and CDR2 is FQNEAQ in the germline V gene (reference sequence). Trimming cost V 4 bases and J 0 bases, with 22 bases left between them. CDR3 amino acids: CASSSPRVGQRVSGNTIYF. The CDR3 region has the DNA TGTGCCAGCAGCTCCCCACGAGTGGGGCAGCGCGTCTCTGGAAACACCATATATTTT.

The table lists this clone with a few counts. The J gene is TRBJ2-7, the V gene TRBV19, with TRBD1 matching 8 bases. Germline values: CDR1 LNHDA, CDR2 SQIVND (reference sequence). Losses at the gene ends were 9 bases for V and 0 bases for J; bases not matched to a gene: 4. This CDR3 comprises 13 residues. CDR3 in amino acids: CASRDRSSYEQYF. The CDR3 DNA reads TGTGCCAGCCGGGACAGGAGCTCCTACGAGCAGTACTTC.

Here the CDR3 reads CATSPTDRSYEQYF. As DNA, the CDR3 is TGTGCCACCAGCCCCACGGACAGGTCCTACGAGCAGTACTTC. This chain links TRBV15 with TRBJ2-7; 7 nucleotides line up with TRBD1. Germline V gene data show CDR1 as LNHNV and CDR2 as YYDKDF (reference sequence). The CDR3 is 14 residues long. The V gene end was trimmed by 5 bases and the J gene end by 1 base; junction bases not matched to a gene: 5.

The chain joins TRBV7-2 to TRBJ2-3; D might be TRBD1 (6 bases). Between the trimmed V and J ends, which lost 1 base and 4 bases, there was a span of 12 bases. The germline V gene encodes CDR1 SGHTA and CDR2 FQGNSA. The CDR3 sequence is 15 residues long. The DNA for the CDR3 is TGTGCCAGCAGCTTAGGGGGGCCACAATCAGATACGCAGTATTTT. It translates to CASSLGGPQSDTQYF.

V and J are TRBV7-9 and TRBJ2-7, with 9 bases matching TRBD2. The CDR3 extends over 19 amino acids. Trimming removed 4 bases from V and 1 base from J; junction bases left unmatched: 17. CDR1 and CDR2 from the germline V gene are SEHNR and FQNEAQ (reference sequence). For the CDR3, the DNA is TGTGCCAGCAGCTCCAACCGCGGGACTAGCCCCCTCGCGTCCTACGAGCAGTACTTC. Translation gives CASSSNRGTSPLASYEQYF. Complete variable domain (other parts from reference TRBV7-9 and TRBJ2-7): DTGVSQNPRHKITKRGQNVTFRCDPISEHNRLYWYRQTLGQGPEFLTYFQNEAQLEKSRLLSDRFSAERPKGSFSTLEIQRTEQGDSAMYLCASSSNRGTSPLASYEQYFGPGTRLTVT.

The rearrangement joins TRBV19 to TRBJ2-7; 8 bases map to TRBD1. The CDR3 has 15 residues. Trimming at V came to 4 bases and at J to 6 bases, leaving 11 bases not matched to a gene. Germline V gene lookup returns CDR1 LNHDA and CDR2 SQIVND (reference sequence). This CDR3 is CASSTGGQGGVEQYF. The DNA for the CDR3 is TGTGCCAGTAGTACCGGCGGACAGGGTGGTGTCGAGCAGTACTTC.

The chain joins TRBV7-9 to TRBJ1-2; TRBD1 agrees at 9 bases. CDR3 size: 15 residues. The V gene's germline CDR1 is SEHNR and CDR2 FQNEAQ (reference sequence). After removal of 7 bases from V and 8 bases from J, the junction contained 14 bases not matched to a gene. CDR3 DNA sequence: TGTGCCAGCATCCCTACAGGGGGCGGGCTATGGGGCTACACCTTC. This translates into CASIPTGGGLWGYTF.

This clone showed up just once. CDR3 DNA: TGTGCCAGCAGCCAGCCTAACGGGGGCTACACCTTC. The encoded protein is CASSQPNGGYTF. The V call is TRBV6-5, the J call TRBJ1-2; no reliable D call. The germline V gene has CDR1 MNHEY and CDR2 SVGAGI. The V end was cut by 6 bases, the J end by 8 bases, with 13 bases between. The CDR3 has 12 residues.

The J gene is TRBJ1-2, the V gene TRBV14; TRBD1 agrees at 12 bases. V lost 3 bases, J lost 7 bases, and 6 bases stayed unmatched. The CDR3 contains 15 residues. Germline V lookup: CDR1 SGHDN, CDR2 FVKESK. CDR3 sequence reads: CASSQGTGGLIGYTF. The CDR3 coding sequence is TGTGCCAGCAGCCAGGGGACAGGGGGCCTGATTGGCTACACCTTC. The full variable domain, rest sourced from reference TRBV14 and TRBJ1-2, is EAGVTQFPSHSVIEKGQTVTLRCDPISGHDNLYWYRRVMGKEIKFLLHFVKESKQDESGMPNNRFLAERTGGTYSTLKVQPAELEDSGVYFCASSQGTGGLIGYTFGSGTRLTVV.

The chain combines TRBV5-1 with TRBJ1-4; no reliable D call. The ends were cut back, 2 bases at V and 11 bases at J, with 13 bases in the middle. From germline, CDR1 is SGHRS and CDR2 YFSETQ. This CDR3 has 13 amino acids. The CDR3 bases are TGCGCCAGCAGCTTCCCGGGGAAGTCGAAACTGTTTTTT. Translation: CASSFPGKSKLFF. The complete variable domain, with remaining parts taken from reference TRBV5-1 and TRBJ1-4, reads KAGVTQTPRYLIKTRGQQVTLSCSPISGHRSVSWYQQTPGQGLQFLFEYFSETQRNKGNFPGRFSGRQFSNSRSEMNVSTLELGDSALYLCASSFPGKSKLFFGSGTQLSVL.

V and J are TRBV11-2 and TRBJ1-5; TRBD1 might be the D (6 bases). Deletions cut 0 bases from V and 7 bases from J, with 13 bases between. CDR3 length: 15 amino acids. Germline V gene data show CDR1 as SGHAT and CDR2 as FQNNGV. In DNA, the CDR3 is TGTGCCAGCAGCTTAGAGGGAGGGGGGAACCAGCCCCAGCATTTT. Residues: CASSLEGGGNQPQHF.

This clone was observed a few times. Here the CDR3 DNA reads TGTGCCAGCAGCTTAGGAGGGGGCCCCTACAATGAGCAGTTCTTC. This codes for CASSLGGGPYNEQFF. This chain links TRBV7-9 with TRBJ2-1, with 7 positions matching TRBD1. The CDR3 has 15 amino acids. Losses at the gene ends were 1 base for V and 2 bases for J; bases not matched to a gene: 2. Germline-derived CDR1 and CDR2 are SEHNR and FQNEAQ (reference sequence).

The rearrangement uses TRBV7-2 and TRBJ2-7; 11 nucleotides agree with TRBD2. The V and J ends lost 0 bases and 0 bases, in that order; junction bases with no gene match: 7. The CDR3 runs 18 residues. The germline gives CDR1 SGHTA, CDR2 FQGNSA. Here the CDR3 DNA reads TGTGCCAGCAGCTTAGCGTTAGGGACTAGCGGAAGCTCCTACGAGCAGTACTTC. It is translated as CASSLALGTSGSSYEQYF. Full variable domain (missing parts from reference TRBV7-2 and TRBJ2-7): GAGVSQSPSNKVTEKGKDVELRCDPISGHTALYWYRQSLGQGLEFLIYFQGNSAPDKSGLPSDRFSAERTGGSVSTLTIQRTQQEDSAVYLCASSLALGTSGSSYEQYFGPGTRLTVT.

The V and J genes are TRBV27 and TRBJ1-1; D is uncertain. The length of the CDR3 is 15 residues. Trimming stripped 6 bases from V and 0 bases from J, with 14 bases between. In germline, CDR1 is MNHEY, CDR2 SMNVEV (reference sequence). The CDR3 coding sequence is TGTGCCAGCAGGAGGACGGGGATCATGAACACTGAAGCTTTCTTT. Amino acid sequence: CASRRTGIMNTEAFF.

The chain couples TRBV6-6 to TRBJ2-7, with D possibly TRBD2 on 7 matching bases. The CDR3 has 14 residues. Trimming pared 6 bases from V and 3 bases from J, leaving 15 bases between. Looked up from germline, CDR1 is MNHNY and CDR2 is SVGAGI (reference sequence). The CDR3 here is CASSPRGGGYEQYF. CDR3 DNA sequence: TGTGCCAGCAGCCCCAGAGGGGGGGGCTACGAGCAGTACTTC.